Shown below are 2 T cell receptor beta chains from a single sample sequenced in a study of PD-1 blockade in classical Hodgkin lymphoma. Each patient relapsed following autologous stem cell transplantation, and prior brentuximab vedotin exposure differed. Using immunoSEQ multiplex PCR, the repertoire was profiled, and TCRdb retains in-frame clones only, with some absent. The sample includes about 85,000 clones, around 90% of them seen just once. The specimen comprised peripheral blood mononuclear cells (PBMCs), sampled before the second cycle of nivolumab. The receptors come from a human donor with classical Hodgkin lymphoma.

This chain joins TRBV29-1 and TRBJ2-7; 8 bases agree with TRBD1. This CDR3 region has 14 residues. Germline V gene sequence: CDR1 SQVTM, CDR2 ANQGSEA. Unmatched junction bases numbered 9, after V lost 2 bases and J lost 6 bases. This CDR3 reads CSVERRDRSGEQYF. DNA for the CDR3: TGCAGCGTTGAACGCCGGGACAGGAGCGGCGAGCAGTACTTC.

The genes are TRBV7-6 and TRBJ2-1; D call uncertain. CDR1 SGHVS and CDR2 FNYEAQ come from the germline V gene. The CDR3 extends over 15 amino acids. Trimming left V 5 bases short and J 0 bases short, with 11 bases between. The CDR3 DNA follows: TGTGCCAGCAGCCCTCAACATAGCTCCTACAATGAGCAGTTCTTC. This gives the protein CASSPQHSSYNEQFF.